This TCR beta chain comes out of a study of blood T cell repertoires in COVID-19. How the authors handled the data: Nucleated cell counts were estimated from reference gene primer amplification. The table came from immunoSEQ multiplex PCR; TCRdb's copy has only in-frame clones and leaves some out. That table supplies the V and J calls and clone size; D and trimming were determined from the DNA. The sample includes some 78,000 clones, roughly 85% of them seen just once. The CDR3 covers 18 residues. V shed 5 bases and J 1 base; nucleotides not matched to a gene: 11. Germline assignment: CDR1 SNHLY and CDR2 FYNNEI.

The sequence came from a man in his forties or fifties with active or convalescent COVID-19. Sequences were obtained from peripheral blood. The chain couples TRBV2 to TRBJ2-5; 12 nucleotides match TRBD2. Here the CDR3 DNA reads TGTGCCAGCAGTCTCAGACTAGCGGGAGCCTCGGGCCAAGAGACCCAGTACTTC. It specifies CASSLRLAGASGQETQYF.